Following are 16 T cell receptor beta chains from one sample sequenced in a study of T-cell memory formation after mild COVID-19. TCRdb re-derived calls from the 5' RACE reads in MiXCR, one entry per CDR3 protein. The profile shows about 33,000 distinct CDR3 sequences, around 20% of them singletons. Material: PBMCs or a T cell subset sorted from them (not recorded which). These receptors all stem from an adult who had mild COVID-19 (a few samples of this study predate the infection). Cell type and time point are not known.

This clonotype was detected many times. V and J are TRBV4-2 and TRBJ2-7; 9 bases fit TRBD1. The V gene end was trimmed by 4 bases and the J gene end by 7 bases; junction bases not matched to a gene: 11. The CDR3 totals 15 residues. CDR1 is LGHNA and CDR2 is YNFKEQ in the germline V gene. The CDR3 loop reads CASSREPQGAGEQYF. The CDR3 DNA sequence: TGTGCCAGCAGCCGAGAACCACAGGGGGCGGGTGAGCAGTACTTC.

This clonotype was found a few times. This sequence joins TRBV2 and TRBJ2-1, with unresolved D. Trimming shortened V by 4 bases and J by 10 bases, and 8 bases separated the two germline ends. Germline loops: CDR1 SNHLY, CDR2 FYNNEI. This CDR3 has 11 amino acids. The DNA of the CDR3 is TGTGCCAGCAGTGCGTTGATGGAGCAGTTCTTC. Its translation is CASSALMEQFF.

This clonotype showed up many times. The chain employs TRBV7-2 and TRBJ2-5, with 9 bases fitting TRBD2. Germline CDR1 reads SGHTA; CDR2 reads FQGNSA. Unmatched junction bases numbered 5, after V lost 5 bases and J lost 1 base. The CDR3 extends over 15 amino acids. CDR3 in DNA: TGTGCCAGCAGCGGCCGCGGGGGGGCCCAAGAGACCCAGTACTTC. Translating gives CASSGRGGAQETQYF. Full variable domain (rest looked up from reference TRBV7-2 and TRBJ2-5): GAGVSQSPSNKVTEKGKDVELRCDPISGHTALYWYRQSLGQGLEFLIYFQGNSAPDKSGLPSDRFSAERTGGSVSTLTIQRTQQEDSAVYLCASSGRGGAQETQYFGPGTRLLVL.

This clonotype was detected ten times or more. The gene calls are TRBV7-3 and TRBJ2-1; 8 bases agree with TRBD2. The CDR3 runs 16 residues. The germline CDR1 and CDR2 sequences are SGHTA and FQGTGA. V lost 2 bases to trimming and J lost 4 bases; unmatched junction nucleotides: 7. The CDR3 DNA reads as TGTGCCAGCAGCTTATTCCTTGCGGGAGGATACAATGAGCAGTTCTTC. Translated, it gives CASSLFLAGGYNEQFF.

This clonotype was found many times. This rearrangement joins TRBV12-3 or TRBV12-4 to TRBJ2-5; the D gene is possibly TRBD2 (7 bases). The V gene lost 11 bases and the J gene lost 7 bases, with 23 bases spanning the gap. The CDR3 has 14 amino acids. The CDR3 DNA reads as TGTGCCTCGGGGAGGGCAGGGGAGTATGGGACCCAGTACTTC. Translating it yields CASGRAGEYGTQYF.

The DNA of the CDR3 is TGTGCCAGCAGCTTAGAGGGGTGGCCCTATGCTTTCTTT. Its translation: CASSLEGWPYAFF. The gene calls are TRBV7-9 and TRBJ1-1, with a tentative D call TRBD1 (5 bases). The CDR3 contains 13 residues. With 1 base removed from V and 11 bases from J, the gap between germline ends came to 14 bases. Germline CDR1 and CDR2: SEHNR and FQNEAQ (reference sequence).

This clonotype was counted between two and nine times. The V and J genes are TRBV12-5 and TRBJ1-2; D gene uncertain. V lost 5 bases and J 7 bases, leaving 11 bases between the germline ends. The CDR3 is 12 amino acids. Germline V gives CDR1 LGHNT, CDR2 FRNRAP. For the CDR3, the DNA is TGTGCTAGTGGTCTAACCAGCGGTGGCTACACCTTC. It codes for CASGLTSGGYTF.

V and J are TRBV30 and TRBJ2-4; D is perhaps TRBD2 (6 bases). CDR3 size: 13 residues. Germline loops: CDR1 GTSNPN, CDR2 SVGIG (reference sequence). V lost 0 bases to trimming and J lost 11 bases, with 14 bases between them. CDR3 sequence reads: CAWSVGGRRVQYF. The CDR3 DNA reads as TGTGCCTGGAGTGTTGGGGGGAGGCGGGTTCAGTACTTC.

This clonotype occurred a few times. The genes are TRBV6-1 and TRBJ1-2; tentative D call: TRBD1 (6 bases). The CDR3 consists of 16 residues. The V gene's germline CDR1 is MNHNS and CDR2 SASEGT. V lost 6 bases and J lost 0, with 17 bases in between. The chain's CDR3 is CASRARGGPANYGYTF. CDR3 in DNA: TGTGCCAGCAGAGCACGAGGGGGGCCTGCTAACTATGGCTACACCTTC.

This clonotype was observed at least ten times. The chain is built from TRBV7-9 and TRBJ2-5, with D uncertain. The CDR3 has 13 amino acids. CDR1 SEHNR and CDR2 FQNEAQ come from the germline V gene (reference sequence). The V end lost 5 bases, the J end lost 5 bases, and 12 bases lay between the germline ends. CDR3: CASSLKERETQYF. CDR3 bases: TGTGCCAGCAGCCTTAAAGAAAGGGAGACCCAGTACTTC.

The chain combines TRBV20-1 with TRBJ2-7, with 10 bases aligning to TRBD1. CDR3 length: 17 residues. The germline V gene encodes CDR1 DFQATT and CDR2 SNEGSKA (reference sequence). J was trimmed by 2 bases and V by 3 bases; bases with no gene match: 13. The CDR3 coding sequence is TGCAGTGCTAGTGATACCGGGACAGGGGACCCCACCTACGAGCAGTACTTC. Its translation: CSASDTGTGDPTYEQYF.

This clonotype was observed at least ten times. The chain recombines TRBV5-1 with TRBJ1-4; possibly TRBD1 for D (6 bases). The CDR3 extends over 15 amino acids. V shed 6 bases and J shed 0 bases, with 12 bases lying between them. Per germline, CDR1 SGHRS and CDR2 YFSETQ. CDR3 in amino acids: CASTRGIATNEKLFF. The CDR3 nucleotides are TGCGCCAGCACGAGGGGGATCGCAACTAATGAAAAACTGTTTTTT.

This clonotype was recorded many times. V is TRBV7-2 and J is TRBJ2-3; D remains unclear. CDR1 SGHTA and CDR2 FQGNSA come from the germline V gene. CDR3 size: 16 residues. The V end was cut by 1 base, the J end by 0 bases, with 11 bases between. CDR3 sequence reads: CASSLVGFLSTDTQYF. CDR3 DNA: TGTGCCAGCAGCTTAGTCGGGTTCCTTAGCACAGATACGCAGTATTTT.

The chain is built from TRBV5-1 and TRBJ2-1, with TRBD2 matching over 8 bases. Germline CDR1 reads SGHRS; CDR2 reads YFSETQ. The CDR3 sequence is 15 residues long. Germline trimming cut 0 bases from V and 4 bases from J; bases unmatched to any gene: 3. The CDR3 sequence: CASSLATSGYNEQFF. The CDR3 bases are TGCGCCAGCAGCTTGGCAACTAGCGGTTACAATGAGCAGTTCTTC.

This clonotype was seen ten or more times. The chain recombines TRBV7-2 with TRBJ2-2; D may be TRBD2 (6 bases). Trimming stripped 7 bases from V and 0 bases from J, with 12 bases between. Germline CDR1 SGHTA, CDR2 FQGNSA. The CDR3 extends over 15 amino acids. CDR3 loop: CASILLASNTGELFF. CDR3 bases: TGTGCCAGCATCTTGCTAGCGTCGAACACCGGGGAGCTGTTTTTT.

This rearrangement joins TRBV25-1 to TRBJ1-3; D unresolved. There are 12 residues in the CDR3. V was clipped by 8 bases and J by 7 bases, with 12 bases between them. CDR1 is MGHDK, CDR2 SYGVNS, per germline. CDR3 residues: CASQEGSNTIYF. The DNA of the CDR3 is TGTGCCAGCCAAGAAGGGTCCAACACCATATATTTT. Complete variable domain (other parts from reference TRBV25-1 and TRBJ1-3): EADIYQTPRYLVIGTGKKITLECSQTMGHDKMYWYQQDPGMELHLIHYSYGVNSTEKGDLSSESTVSRIRTEHFPLTLESARPSHTSQYLCASQEGSNTIYFGEGSWLTVV.